A single TCR beta chain is shown here with its context. Its target is not known. This record belongs to a study of T-cell memory formation after mild COVID-19. General study results and limits: Shrinking CD4+ clones were chiefly CM and EM; CD8+ ones were chiefly EMRA.

MiXCR, applied by TCRdb to the 5' RACE reads, yields one record per CDR3 protein. There are roughly 620,000 distinct CDR3 sequences in the sample; around 17% occur only once, and around 12% lies in the top ten. This CDR3 comprises 14 residues. V gave up 0 bases and J gave up 3 bases, with 10 bases separating them. In germline, CDR1 is SGHRS, CDR2 YFSETQ. Sequencing was done on a sample of PBMCs or a T cell subset sorted from them (not recorded which). The chain has TRBV5-1 and TRBJ2-7; D is possibly TRBD1 (6 bases). The source is an adult woman who had mild COVID-19 (a few samples of this study predate the infection). Cell type and time point are not known. CDR3 sequence reads: CASSLAQGNYEQYF. Here the CDR3 DNA reads TGCGCCAGCAGCTTGGCACAGGGCAACTACGAGCAGTACTTC.